This record covers a single T cell receptor beta chain. This clone has just a few counts. This clone's antigen is unknown. No clone much larger than this one lies a single base away; base qualities are absent. From each donor, a single peripheral blood sample of 100 to 150 mL on average was drawn into heparinised tubes. A BD FACSAria II was used to sort naive, central memory, regulatory and stem cell-like memory CD4+ T cells with a panel that included CD45RO, CCR7, CD25, CD127, CD95 and CD27. All sorted populations exceeded 95% purity. PBMCs were isolated immediately by Lymphoprep density gradient centrifugation and stained directly without culture. To minimize batch effects, samples were stained and sorted in pairs, one healthy donor with one patient per experiment. The CDR3 contains 13 residues, cysteine and phenylalanine counted. Only the CDR3 part of the read is kept: 39 bases, read in frame from the first base. V gives up 0 bases and J gives up 3 bases, and the segment between their germline ends measures 0 bases. From the germline V gene, CDR1 is KGHSH and CDR2 is LQKENI.

This specimen comes from a study of beta chain features in type 1 diabetes (dated by TCRdb to the late 2010s). For the study in its entirety: Mean age, gender distribution, total cell number and subset yield did not differ between patients and healthy donors. Regulatory and stem cell-like memory subsets were obtained from only 8 patients and roughly 8 healthy donors, while naive and central memory subsets were obtained from all 28 donors. A total of over 90,000,000 sorted cells were examined across all samples, and a strong correlation was observed between cell number per subset and RNA yield. In the study, TCRB repertoires of sorted circulating CD4+ T cell subsets from recently diagnosed type 1 diabetes patients were compared with those of matched healthy donors. The investigation overall reported the following: At VDJ recombination sites, patients with type 1 diabetes made fewer insertions and deleted more nucleotides, a pattern implying thymic rearrangement abnormalities. In all four CD4+ subsets, TCRB CDR3 length was moderately but significantly shorter in type 1 diabetes patients. HLA sub-analyses involved small numbers of individuals, so any influence of HLA type on TCRB rearrangement remained unresolved. Naive, central memory and regulatory TCRB repertoires appeared to be more similar among patients than among healthy donors. Because cDNA was sequenced instead of genomic DNA, highly expressing activated cells could be over-represented, though the groups showed no difference in activation or CD3 levels. Shorter templates might have been favored by PCR, but patient and control samples were amplified and corrected together, so both groups would have been affected equally by any skew.

The entire isolated RNA was reverse transcribed using the High Capacity cDNA Reverse Transcription Kit, and thus expressed TCRB transcripts were sequenced. Naive, central memory and regulatory T cell samples underwent deep immunoSEQ sequencing, averaging about 3.57 million total reads per sample. Sorted cells were lysed in RLT buffer and RNA was extracted with DNase-treated RNeasy Micro or Mini kits, depending on cell number. Each cell subset was processed on its own to prevent cross-contamination, while patient and healthy donor samples were processed together. TCRB sequences were amplified from cDNA with the immunoSEQ multiplex PCR, producing 87-bp fragments spanning the CDR3 region. Sequencing of the amplicons was performed on the Illumina HiSeq platform. In the original analysis: Synthetic template baselines were used to correct PCR bias computationally, reads within Hamming distance 2 were collapsed together, and singletons that could not be merged were discarded. Reads were aligned against IMGT to assign V, D and J genes, CDR3 length and insertions or deletions at six rearrangement sites. Clonotype counts were normalized to sorted cell number within each subset before computing true diversity and Gini coefficients with the tcR R package. The overlap coefficient, calculated on TCRB nucleotide sequences, was used to quantify repertoire sharing. TCRdb holds this immuneACCESS table with in-frame rearrangements only. Some clones are missing; in checked studies, unresolved V genes explain under half, and the rest has no known cause. V and J calls and clone size are given by that table; D and trimming were obtained from the DNA. The sample contains 330,000 or so clones, about 14% of them found a single time. The top ten clones comprise about 6.7% of the sample.

The rearranged segments are TRBV18 and TRBJ1-6; confidence is insufficient to name the D gene. The sequencing sample was made of central memory CD4+ T cells from blood. The source is a man aged 30 to 39 in good health. The CDR3 reads as follows: CASSPPYNSPLHF. The nucleotide sequence is given as TGTGCCAGCTCACCACCCTATAATTCACCCCTCCACTTT.